This T cell receptor (beta chain) is drawn from a study of beta chain features in type 1 diabetes. V was pared by 4 bases and J by 1 base, with 11 bases between. The CDR3 runs 14 residues. Germline CDR1 LNHDA, CDR2 SQIVND (reference sequence). What was sequenced were expressed TCRB transcripts, since all of the isolated RNA had been reverse transcribed. The repertoire was sequenced with immunoSEQ multiplex PCR; TCRdb's copy has only in-frame clones and lacks some. Of roughly 310,000 clones listed, roughly 11% were seen once; the top ten hold roughly 0.016%. The sample comprised naive CD4+ T cells from blood. The sequence was collected from a woman in her 30s in good health. The chain employs TRBV19 and TRBJ2-7, with D unresolved. CDR3 in DNA: TGTGCCAGTAGTAATTACGGTACGTCCTACGAGCAGTACTTC. Protein sequence: CASSNYGTSYEQYF.